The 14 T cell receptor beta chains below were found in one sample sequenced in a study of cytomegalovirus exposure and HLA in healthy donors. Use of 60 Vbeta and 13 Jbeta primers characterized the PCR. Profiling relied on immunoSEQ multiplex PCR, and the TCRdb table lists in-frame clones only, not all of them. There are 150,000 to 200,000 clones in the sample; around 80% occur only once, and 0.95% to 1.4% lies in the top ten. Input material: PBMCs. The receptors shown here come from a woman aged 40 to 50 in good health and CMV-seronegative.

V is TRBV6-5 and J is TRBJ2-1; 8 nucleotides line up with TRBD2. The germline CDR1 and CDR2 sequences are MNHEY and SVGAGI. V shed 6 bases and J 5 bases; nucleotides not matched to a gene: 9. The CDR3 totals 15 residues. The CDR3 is CASRDTGLGNNEQFF. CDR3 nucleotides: TGTGCCAGCAGGGATACGGGACTAGGGAACAATGAGCAGTTCTTC.

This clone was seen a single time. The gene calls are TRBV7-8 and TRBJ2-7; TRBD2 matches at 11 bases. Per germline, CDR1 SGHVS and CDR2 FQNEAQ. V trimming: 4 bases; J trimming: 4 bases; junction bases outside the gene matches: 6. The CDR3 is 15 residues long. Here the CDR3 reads CASSSGLAGRYEQYV. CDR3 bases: TGTGCCAGCAGCTCCGGACTAGCGGGCAGGTACGAGCAGTACGTC.

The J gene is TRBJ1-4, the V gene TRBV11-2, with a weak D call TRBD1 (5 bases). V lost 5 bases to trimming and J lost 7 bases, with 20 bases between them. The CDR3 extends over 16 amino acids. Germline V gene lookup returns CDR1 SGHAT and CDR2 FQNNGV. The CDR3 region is CASSARAQGRGEKLFF. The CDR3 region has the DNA TGTGCCAGCAGCGCTCGAGCCCAGGGAAGAGGTGAAAAACTGTTTTTT.

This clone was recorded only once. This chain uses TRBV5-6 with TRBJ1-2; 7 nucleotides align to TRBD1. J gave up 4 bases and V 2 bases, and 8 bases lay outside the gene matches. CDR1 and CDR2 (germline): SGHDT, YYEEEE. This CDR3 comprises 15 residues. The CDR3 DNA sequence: TGTGCCAGCAGCTTAAGGGCAGGGGGGATCTATGGCTACACCTTC. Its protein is CASSLRAGGIYGYTF. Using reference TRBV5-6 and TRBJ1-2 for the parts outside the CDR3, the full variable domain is DAGVTQSPTHLIKTRGQQVTLRCSPKSGHDTVSWYQQALGQGPQFIFQYYEEEERQRGNFPDRFSGHQFPNYSSELNVNALLLGDSALYLCASSLRAGGIYGYTFGSGTRLTVV.

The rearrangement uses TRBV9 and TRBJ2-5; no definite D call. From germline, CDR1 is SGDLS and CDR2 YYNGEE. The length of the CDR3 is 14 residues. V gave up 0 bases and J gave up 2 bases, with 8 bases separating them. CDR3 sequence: CASSVGWAQETQYF. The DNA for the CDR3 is TGTGCCAGCAGCGTAGGTTGGGCACAAGAGACCCAGTACTTC.

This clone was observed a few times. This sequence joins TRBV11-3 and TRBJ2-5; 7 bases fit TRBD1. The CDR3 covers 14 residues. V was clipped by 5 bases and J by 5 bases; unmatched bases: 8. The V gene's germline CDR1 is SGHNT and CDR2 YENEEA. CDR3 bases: TGTGCCAGCAGCATCAACAGGGGCGGGGAGACCCAGTACTTC. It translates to CASSINRGGETQYF.

The CDR3 region is CASSAPTERGGQFF. The CDR3 DNA reads TGTGCCAGTAGTGCCCCCACTGAGCGGGGGGGGCAGTTCTTC. The chain combines TRBV19 with TRBJ2-1; the match to TRBD2 covers 10 bases. Germline V lookup: CDR1 LNHDA, CDR2 SQIVND (reference sequence). This CDR3 has 14 residues. With V trimmed by 5 bases and J by 12 bases, 10 bases remained unmatched.

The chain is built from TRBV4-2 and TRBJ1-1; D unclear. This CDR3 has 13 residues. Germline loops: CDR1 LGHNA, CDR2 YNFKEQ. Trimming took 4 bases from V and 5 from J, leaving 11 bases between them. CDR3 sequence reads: CASSPSGRTEAFF. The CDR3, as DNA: TGTGCCAGCAGCCCTAGCGGGAGGACTGAAGCTTTCTTT.

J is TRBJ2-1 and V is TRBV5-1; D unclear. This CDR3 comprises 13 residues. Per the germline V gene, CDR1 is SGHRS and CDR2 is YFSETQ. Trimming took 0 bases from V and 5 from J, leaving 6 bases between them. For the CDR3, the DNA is TGCGCCAGCAGCTTGGCCCAGAACAATGAGCAGTTCTTC. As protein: CASSLAQNNEQFF.

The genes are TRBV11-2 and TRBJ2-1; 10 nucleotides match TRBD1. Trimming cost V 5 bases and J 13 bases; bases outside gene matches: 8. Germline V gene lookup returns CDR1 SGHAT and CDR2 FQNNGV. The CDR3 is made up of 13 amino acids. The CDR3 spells CASSNRDRGYQFF. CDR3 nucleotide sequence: TGTGCCAGCAGCAACCGGGACAGGGGTTATCAGTTCTTC.

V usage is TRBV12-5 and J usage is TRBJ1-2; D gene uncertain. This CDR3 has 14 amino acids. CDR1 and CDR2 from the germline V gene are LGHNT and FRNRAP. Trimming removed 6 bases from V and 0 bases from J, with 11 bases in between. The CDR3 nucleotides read TGTGCTAGTGGCAGAGACACCTCTAACTATGGCTACACCTTC. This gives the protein CASGRDTSNYGYTF.

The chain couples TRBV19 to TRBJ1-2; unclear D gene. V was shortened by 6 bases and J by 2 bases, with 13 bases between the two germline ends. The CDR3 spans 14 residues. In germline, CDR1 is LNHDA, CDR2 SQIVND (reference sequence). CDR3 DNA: TGTGCCAGTAGGGTTACGAACAGCAACTATGGCTACACCTTC. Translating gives CASRVTNSNYGYTF.

CDR3 DNA sequence: TGCGCCAGCAGCCAAGGAGCGGACGGGGGAGATACGCAGTATTTT. Translation gives CASSQGADGGDTQYF. V and J are TRBV4-3 and TRBJ2-3, with a tentative D call TRBD2 (6 bases). V was trimmed by 1 base and J by 5 bases, leaving 13 bases between them. Germline-derived CDR1 and CDR2 are LGHNA and YSLEER. The CDR3 consists of 15 residues.

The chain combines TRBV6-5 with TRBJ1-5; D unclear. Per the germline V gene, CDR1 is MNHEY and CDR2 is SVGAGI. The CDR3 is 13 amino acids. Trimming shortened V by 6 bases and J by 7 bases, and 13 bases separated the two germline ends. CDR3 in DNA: TGTGCCAGCAGCCTTCGACCGAGGCAGCCCCAGCATTTT. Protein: CASSLRPRQPQHF.